The 13 T cell receptor beta chains below come from one sample, sequenced in a study of T cells after yellow fever vaccination. A single record per CDR3 protein comes from TCRdb applying MiXCR to the 5' RACE reads. The data show roughly 310,000 distinct CDR3 sequences, approximately 9% seen once. Source: PBMCs, taken on the day of the first yellow fever vaccination. These receptors originate from a man younger than 35 who received the YFV17D yellow fever vaccine.

This chain connects TRBV9 to TRBJ2-7; 7 nucleotides match TRBD1. Germline CDR1 and CDR2: SGDLS and YYNGEE. The length of the CDR3 is 15 residues. V was pared by 4 bases and J by 2 bases, with 9 bases of the junction left unmatched. The CDR3 coding sequence is TGTGCCAGCAGCCTGGCCCCAGGGACAGCCTACGAGCAGTACTTC. Amino acids: CASSLAPGTAYEQYF. Looking up the rest from reference TRBV9 and TRBJ2-7 gives the full variable domain: DSGVTQTPKHLITATGQRVTLRCSPRSGDLSVYWYQQSLDQGLQFLIQYYNGEERAKGNILERFSAQQFPDLHSELNLSSLELGDSALYFCASSLAPGTAYEQYFGPGTRLTVT.

This clonotype came up a few times. Here the CDR3 DNA reads TGTGCCAGCAGCGCCGGGAGTCGGGCCAACGTCCTGACTTTC. It encodes CASSAGSRANVLTF. The V gene is TRBV12-3 or TRBV12-4, the J gene TRBJ2-6; D may be TRBD2 (6 bases). The CDR3 is made up of 14 amino acids. V dropped 6 bases and J dropped 5 bases, with 11 bases sitting between them.

This clonotype showed up just a few times. This chain connects TRBV4-1 to TRBJ1-5; weak D call: TRBD1 (6 bases). This CDR3 spans 18 amino acids. In germline, CDR1 is MGHRA, CDR2 YSYEKL. Trimming took 0 bases from V and 2 from J, leaving 17 bases between them. The CDR3 is CASSQDPLGTIGNQPQHF. CDR3 bases: TGCGCCAGCAGCCAAGACCCCCTAGGGACAATCGGCAATCAGCCCCAGCATTTT.

In this sample, this clonotype turned up a few times. The rearrangement links TRBV27 to TRBJ2-1; tentatively, D is TRBD2 (5 bases). The CDR3 contains 18 residues. Per the germline V gene, CDR1 is MNHEY and CDR2 is SMNVEV (reference sequence). V lost 1 base and J 6 bases, leaving 22 bases between the germline ends. In nucleotides, the CDR3 is TGTGCCAGCAGTTTATTGGGTTGGGGTAGCGTTCAGGTCAATGAGCAGTTCTTC. Translating it yields CASSLLGWGSVQVNEQFF.

This clonotype was seen a handful of times. This chain links TRBV7-3 with TRBJ1-6; D call uncertain. CDR3 length: 12 amino acids. The V and J ends lost 5 bases and 3 bases respectively, with 2 bases between them. Germline V gives CDR1 SGHTA, CDR2 FQGTGA. For the CDR3, the DNA is TGTGCCAGCAGCGACTATAATTCACCCCTCCACTTT. It specifies CASSDYNSPLHF.

V is TRBV7-9 and J is TRBJ1-3; D not certain. Trimming took off 6 bases at V and 4 bases at J, with 13 bases between the two ends. Germline CDR1 reads SEHNR; CDR2 reads FQNEAQ (reference sequence). There are 14 residues in the CDR3. The DNA of the CDR3 is TGTGCCAGCAGTCTTCCGCAACGAGGAAACACCATATATTTT. It yields the protein CASSLPQRGNTIYF.

As regards this clonotype: This sequence may be a read error, since a much larger clone differs from it by one base. The chain is built from TRBV7-2 and TRBJ2-5; possible D gene TRBD1, 5 bases. This CDR3 contains 13 residues. Per the germline V gene, CDR1 is SGHTA and CDR2 is FQGNSA. Trimming stripped 8 bases from V and 0 bases from J, with 10 bases between. The CDR3, as DNA: TGTGCCAGCGGCGGCAGGGACCAAGAGACCCAGTACTTC. This translates into CASGGRDQETQYF.

This clonotype was seen more than once but under ten times. The chain combines TRBV6-1 with TRBJ1-2; D ambiguous. CDR1 and CDR2 from the germline V gene are MNHNS and SASEGT. CDR3 length: 13 amino acids. Trimming took off 8 bases at V and 4 bases at J, with 14 bases between the two ends. CDR3: CASSRERTYGYTF. The CDR3 nucleotides read TGTGCCAGCTCCCGAGAACGTACCTATGGCTACACCTTC.

This clonotype was detected only a few times. CDR3 amino acids: CASSSRLAGARREQYV. The DNA for the CDR3 is TGTGCCAGCAGCTCAAGACTAGCGGGGGCTCGGAGGGAGCAGTACGTC. The rearrangement uses TRBV7-2 and TRBJ2-7; 12 positions agree with TRBD2. J lost 7 bases, V lost 4 bases, and 11 bases had no gene match. The germline CDR1 and CDR2 sequences are SGHTA and FQGNSA. This CDR3 has 16 amino acids.

Many counts were recorded for this clonotype. The chain combines TRBV6-5 with TRBJ2-5; a possible D gene is TRBD2 (5 bases). Germline-derived CDR1 and CDR2 are MNHEY and SVGAGI. The CDR3 sequence is 14 residues long. Trimming took 2 bases from V and 2 from J, leaving 9 bases between them. CDR3 sequence: CASSYEGRQETQYF. The CDR3 coding sequence is TGTGCCAGCAGTTACGAGGGAAGACAAGAGACCCAGTACTTC.

The chain recombines TRBV9 with TRBJ2-2; D might be TRBD1 or TRBD2, each matching 5 bases. Looked up from germline, CDR1 is SGDLS and CDR2 is YYNGEE. There are 15 residues in the CDR3. V gave up 4 bases and J gave up 1 base, with 11 bases separating them. CDR3 sequence reads: CASSLGPWNTGELFF. CDR3 in DNA: TGTGCCAGCAGCTTGGGACCGTGGAACACCGGGGAGCTGTTTTTT.

At least ten counts were recorded for this clonotype. This chain uses TRBV12-3 or TRBV12-4 with TRBJ1-3; a weak D match, TRBD1 (5 bases). Trimming shortened V by 5 bases and J by 3 bases, and 11 bases separated the two germline ends. The length of the CDR3 is 14 residues. CDR3 amino acids: CASSGAVYGNTIYF. CDR3 DNA sequence: TGTGCCAGCAGTGGGGCCGTCTATGGAAACACCATATATTTT.

The V gene is TRBV12-3 or TRBV12-4, the J gene TRBJ2-7; the match to TRBD2 covers 8 bases. Losses at the gene ends were 5 bases for V and 2 bases for J; bases not matched to a gene: 2. The CDR3 runs to 13 residues. The CDR3 bases are TGTGCCAGCAGTACTAGCGGTGCCTACGAGCAGTACTTC. This encodes CASSTSGAYEQYF.